A selection of T cell receptor beta chains follows, all from one sample in a study of T cells in Graves' hyperthyroidism and ophthalmopathy. One entry per CDR3 protein, called by TCRdb with MiXCR from the multiplex PCR reads. The sample carries about 280,000 distinct CDR3 sequences, 25% to 30% recorded once. Sequencing was carried out using blood. The source of these receptors is a man aged 35 to 55 with Graves' hyperthyroidism that later progressed to Graves' ophthalmopathy. CDR3s include the opening cysteine and the closing phenylalanine or tryptophan. The order of the fields is V gene, clone size, J gene, D gene, CDR3 protein, CDR3 DNA. D genes are given only for firm matches. Size is omitted from some rows. Given values are once, few, many or a class for expanded clones.

v_call: TRBV6-5; clone_size: once; j_call: TRBJ2-2; d_call: NA; cdr3_aa: CASSYKDRSLNTGELFF; cdr3_nt: TGTGCCAGCAGTTATAAAGACAGGTCCCTTAACACCGGGGAGCTGTTTTTT
v_call: TRBV2; clone_size: many; j_call: TRBJ1-2; d_call: NA; cdr3_aa: CASKWQVNNYGYTF; cdr3_nt: TGTGCCAGCAAGTGGCAGGTGAACAACTATGGCTACACCTTC
v_call: TRBV5-1; clone_size: many; j_call: TRBJ2-7; d_call: NA; cdr3_aa: CASSLAGTSYEQYF; cdr3_nt: TGTGCCAGCAGTTTGGCCGGGACTTCCTACGAGCAGTACTTC
v_call: TRBV6-1; clone_size: many; j_call: TRBJ1-1; d_call: NA; cdr3_aa: CASRHLAGREQAFF; cdr3_nt: TGTGCCAGCAGACACCTTGCGGGGCGGGAACAAGCTTTCTTT
v_call: TRBV5-1; clone_size: NA; j_call: TRBJ2-7; d_call: NA; cdr3_aa: CASSDRSGPTYEQYF; cdr3_nt: TGCGCCAGCAGCGATAGAAGCGGGCCGACCTACGAGCAGTACTTC
v_call: TRBV18; clone_size: NA; j_call: TRBJ2-6; d_call: TRBD1; cdr3_aa: CASSPWIPGQGRAGANVLTF; cdr3_nt: TGTGCCAGCTCACCTTGGATCCCGGGACAGGGACGTGCTGGGGCCAACGTCCTGACTTTC
v_call: TRBV29-1; clone_size: many; j_call: TRBJ1-3; d_call: NA; cdr3_aa: CSVATGAAGNTIYF; cdr3_nt: TGCAGCGTCGCCACGGGGGCGGCTGGAAACACCATATATTTT
v_call: TRBV27; clone_size: many; j_call: TRBJ2-5; d_call: TRBD2; cdr3_aa: CASSFRGRGSETQYF; cdr3_nt: TGTGCCAGCAGTTTTCGCGGGAGAGGTAGCGAGACCCAGTACTTC
v_call: TRBV12-3/TRBV12-4; clone_size: NA; j_call: TRBJ2-7; d_call: TRBD1; cdr3_aa: CASSSGQGSIYEQYF; cdr3_nt: TGTGCCAGCAGTAGCGGACAGGGTTCCATCTACGAGCAGTACTTC
v_call: TRBV12-3/TRBV12-4; clone_size: NA; j_call: TRBJ1-1; d_call: NA; cdr3_aa: CASNLFGSTEAFF; cdr3_nt: TGTGCCAGCAATCTCTTTGGTTCGACTGAAGCTTTCTTT
v_call: TRBV5-1; clone_size: many; j_call: TRBJ2-7; d_call: TRBD1; cdr3_aa: CASSLLDRVYEQYF; cdr3_nt: TGCGCCAGCAGCTTGTTGGACAGGGTTTACGAGCAGTACTTC
v_call: TRBV7-2; clone_size: many; j_call: TRBJ2-2; d_call: NA; cdr3_aa: CASSPLQGPNTGELFF; cdr3_nt: TGTGCCAGCAGCCCCCTACAGGGTCCGAACACCGGGGAGCTGTTTTTT
v_call: TRBV6-5; clone_size: few; j_call: TRBJ1-2; d_call: NA; cdr3_aa: CASSYSISQIENYGYTF; cdr3_nt: TGTGCCAGCAGTTACTCGATATCGCAGATAGAAAACTATGGCTACACCTTC
v_call: TRBV10-3; clone_size: many; j_call: TRBJ1-3; d_call: NA; cdr3_aa: CAISLDNSGNTIYF; cdr3_nt: TGTGCCATCAGTCTGGACAACTCTGGAAACACCATATATTTT
v_call: TRBV11-2; clone_size: many; j_call: TRBJ2-7; d_call: NA; cdr3_aa: CASSSVRGHGVQYF; cdr3_nt: TGTGCCAGCAGCTCGGTCCGCGGACACGGGGTGCAGTACTTC
v_call: TRBV11-1; clone_size: many; j_call: TRBJ2-2; d_call: NA; cdr3_aa: CASSRTTIVNTGELFF; cdr3_nt: TGTGCCAGCAGCCGGACTACAATTGTGAACACCGGGGAGCTGTTTTTT
v_call: TRBV30; clone_size: many; j_call: TRBJ1-6; d_call: NA; cdr3_aa: CAWNKGFNDSPLHF; cdr3_nt: TGTGCCTGGAATAAAGGTTTTAATGATTCACCCCTCCACTTT
v_call: TRBV6-5; clone_size: few; j_call: TRBJ2-2; d_call: NA; cdr3_aa: CASSWSQIFTGELFF; cdr3_nt: TGTGCCAGCAGTTGGTCCCAAATTTTCACCGGGGAGCTGTTTTTT
v_call: TRBV20-1; clone_size: many; j_call: TRBJ2-5; d_call: NA; cdr3_aa: CSARGGGQETQYF; cdr3_nt: TGCAGTGCTAGAGGCGGAGGGCAAGAGACCCAGTACTTC
v_call: TRBV6-2/TRBV6-3; clone_size: NA; j_call: TRBJ1-2; d_call: TRBD1; cdr3_aa: CASSQQGLIDYGYTF; cdr3_nt: TGTGCCAGCAGTCAACAGGGGCTAATTGACTATGGCTACACCTTC
v_call: TRBV6-2/TRBV6-3; clone_size: NA; j_call: TRBJ1-1; d_call: NA; cdr3_aa: CASSYGRGTTEAFF; cdr3_nt: TGTGCCAGCAGTTACGGGCGGGGGACCACTGAAGCTTTCTTT
v_call: TRBV12-5; clone_size: many; j_call: TRBJ2-2; d_call: NA; cdr3_aa: CASGLGSGELFF; cdr3_nt: TGTGCTAGTGGTTTGGGTTCCGGGGAGCTGTTTTTT
v_call: TRBV4-2; clone_size: NA; j_call: TRBJ1-5; d_call: NA; cdr3_aa: CASSQVEGTSNQPQHF; cdr3_nt: TGTGCCAGCAGCCAGGTGGAGGGAACAAGCAATCAGCCCCAGCATTTT
v_call: TRBV12-5; clone_size: many; j_call: TRBJ1-2; d_call: NA; cdr3_aa: CASGERDRGSYGYTF; cdr3_nt: TGTGCTAGTGGCGAACGCGACAGAGGATCCTATGGCTACACCTTC
v_call: TRBV6-1; clone_size: few; j_call: TRBJ1-5; d_call: NA; cdr3_aa: CASAGGSNQPQHF; cdr3_nt: TGTGCCAGCGCGGGGGGTAGCAATCAGCCCCAGCATTTT
v_call: TRBV7-8; clone_size: NA; j_call: TRBJ2-7; d_call: NA; cdr3_aa: CASSPGDSSGITYEQYF; cdr3_nt: TGTGCCAGCAGCCCAGGGGACTCTAGCGGCATTACCTACGAGCAGTACTTC
v_call: TRBV24-1; clone_size: many; j_call: TRBJ2-6; d_call: NA; cdr3_aa: CATGDYTSGANVLTF; cdr3_nt: TGTGCCACCGGTGATTATACCTCTGGGGCCAACGTCCTGACTTTC
v_call: TRBV5-1; clone_size: many; j_call: TRBJ1-5; d_call: NA; cdr3_aa: CASSLDSDQPQHF; cdr3_nt: TGCGCCAGCAGCTTGGACAGCGACCAGCCCCAGCATTTT
v_call: TRBV5-1; clone_size: many; j_call: TRBJ2-4; d_call: NA; cdr3_aa: CASSLEPGPVNQYF; cdr3_nt: TGCGCCAGCAGCTTAGAACCGGGACCGGTGAATCAGTACTTC
v_call: TRBV18; clone_size: NA; j_call: TRBJ1-1; d_call: NA; cdr3_aa: CASSPQGPGGAEAFF; cdr3_nt: TGTGCCAGCTCACCTCAAGGTCCTGGGGGCGCTGAAGCTTTCTTT
v_call: TRBV12-5; clone_size: many; j_call: TRBJ2-3; d_call: TRBD2; cdr3_aa: CASGLGTSGFTDTQYF; cdr3_nt: TGTGCTAGTGGTTTGGGGACTAGCGGCTTCACAGATACGCAGTATTTT
v_call: TRBV30; clone_size: NA; j_call: TRBJ1-5; d_call: NA; cdr3_aa: CAWSVGKGQPQHF; cdr3_nt: TGTGCCTGGAGTGTAGGGAAAGGGCAGCCCCAGCATTTT
v_call: TRBV2; clone_size: many; j_call: TRBJ2-7; d_call: TRBD2; cdr3_aa: CARSESRESISSYEQYF; cdr3_nt: TGTGCCAGATCGGAGTCGCGGGAGTCGATCTCCTCCTACGAGCAGTACTTC
v_call: TRBV19; clone_size: many; j_call: TRBJ1-1; d_call: NA; cdr3_aa: CASRPRDGALNTEAFF; cdr3_nt: TGTGCCAGTAGGCCGAGGGACGGAGCCTTGAACACTGAAGCTTTCTTT
v_call: TRBV6-2/TRBV6-3; clone_size: many; j_call: TRBJ2-2; d_call: NA; cdr3_aa: CASSYKPQPRELFF; cdr3_nt: TGTGCCAGCAGTTATAAACCTCAGCCCCGGGAGCTGTTTTTT